The clone carrying this T cell receptor (beta chain) was picked up many times. Germline V lookup: CDR1 MNHNY, CDR2 SVGAGI (reference sequence). V was pared by 0 bases and J by 1 base, with 9 bases between. This CDR3 has 15 amino acids. MiXCR, applied by TCRdb to the RACE reads, yields one record per CDR3 protein. The sample shows some 300,000 distinct CDR3 sequences, 4.5% to 5.5% of them seen only once. The time point: pre-sensitization, week 0. Treatment given: therapeutic diphenylcyclopropenone sensitization with weekly scalp DPC. Extraction yielded total RNA from whole blood (unfractionated). This entry belongs to a study of human T cells and chemical hapten exposure. Study-wide context: From small differences in pooled library volume came most of the variation in per-sample TCR yields.

The source was whole blood, collected in connection with sensitization to the hapten diphenylcyclopropenone (DPC). The chain couples TRBV6-6 to TRBJ1-1, with D tentatively TRBD1 (6 bases). The sequence was obtained from a young woman with alopecia areata. Some clones in this sample may be carry-over from other donors' samples. CDR3 amino acids: CASSYSGTPNTEAFF. The CDR3 region has the DNA TGTGCCAGCAGTTACTCAGGGACACCGAACACTGAAGCTTTCTTT.